This T cell receptor beta chain emerged from a study of shared clonotypes between healthy human individuals. Across the study: CD8 memory received one plate per donor, CD8 naive two, CD4 memory three and CD4 naive three.

Only one count was recorded for this clone. Assay runs were performed at deep level. Assay used: immunoSEQ multiplex PCR; TCRdb lists only in-frame clones, some missing. The profile covers about 980,000 clones, with 76% appearing a single time and over 1.3% taken by the ten largest. V lost 6 bases to trimming and J lost 2 bases, with 15 bases between them. Germline CDR1 is MNHEY and CDR2 is SMNVEV (reference sequence). The CDR3 spans 15 residues. The sequencing input was memory CD4+ T cells sorted from blood. Documented subset: CD45RA-negative fraction. The source is a man younger than 35 in good health. The rearrangement links TRBV27 to TRBJ2-3; possibly TRBD2 for D (6 bases). Written as DNA, the CDR3 is TGTGCCAGCAGACCGGGACTTCTTCTCACAGATACGCAGTATTTT. The encoded protein is CASRPGLLLTDTQYF.